The 26 T cell receptor beta chains below were found in one sample sequenced in a study of T cells in Graves' hyperthyroidism and ophthalmopathy. Authors of the study amplified TCR beta CDR3 regions from RNA transcripts. RT-PCR in the first round (using the HTBI primer set) targeted the TCR CDR3. TCRdb reprocessed the multiplex PCR reads with MiXCR, giving one entry per CDR3 protein. The sample lists about 380,000 distinct CDR3 sequences; approximately 17% were seen once. The source material was blood. The receptors were sampled from a man between 18 and 29 years old with Graves' ophthalmopathy.

V and J are TRBV6-1 and TRBJ1-5, with a tentative D call TRBD1 (5 bases). The germline gives CDR1 MNHNS, CDR2 SASEGT. The V gene lost 11 bases and the J gene lost 7 bases, with 15 bases spanning the gap. The CDR3 is 12 residues long. The CDR3, as DNA: TGTGCCTGCCTAGGGGATCGCCAGCCCCAGCATTTT. It translates to CACLGDRQPQHF.

This clonotype has at least ten counts. J is TRBJ1-5 and V is TRBV6-1, with 8 bases identical to TRBD1. V was pared by 7 bases and J by 5 bases, with 4 bases of the junction left unmatched. CDR3 length: 13 residues. CDR1 and CDR2 (germline): MNHNS, SASEGT. CDR3 amino acids: CASNLDRDQPQHF. The CDR3 coding sequence is TGTGCCAGCAACCTGGACAGGGATCAGCCCCAGCATTTT.

This clonotype was observed a few times. The gene calls are TRBV27 and TRBJ1-4; unclear D gene. V lost 6 bases, J lost 7 bases, and 9 bases lay in between. The CDR3 is 12 residues long. Germline CDR1 and CDR2: MNHEY and SMNVEV (reference sequence). The CDR3 sequence: CASRKYGEKLFF. CDR3 coding DNA: TGTGCCAGCAGGAAATACGGTGAAAAACTGTTTTTT.

For this clonotype: Given a much more abundant clone one base away, this may be a read error. This rearrangement joins TRBV3-1 to TRBJ2-1; TRBD1 matches 9 bases. Germline V gene lookup returns CDR1 LGHDT and CDR2 YNNKEL (reference sequence). The CDR3 is 16 amino acids. This chain's CDR3 is CASSQTLGTGSNEQLF. DNA for the CDR3: TGTGCCAGCAGCCAGACTTTGGGGACAGGGTCGAATGAGCAGCTCTTC.

DNA of the CDR3: TGCGCCAGCAGTGTCGGACATTTGAACACCGGGGAGCTGTTTTTT. Translation gives CASSVGHLNTGELFF. The V gene is TRBV10-1, the J gene TRBJ2-2; maybe TRBD1 (5 bases). Trimming stripped 4 bases from V and 1 base from J, with 10 bases between. CDR3 size: 15 residues. Per the germline V gene, CDR1 is WNHNN and CDR2 is SYGVQD (reference sequence).

This clonotype was picked up many times. The CDR3 sequence is CASSGSDSYGYTF. CDR3 in DNA: TGTGCCAGCAGTGGGTCGGACAGTTATGGCTACACCTTC. V and J are TRBV6-1 and TRBJ1-2, with D possibly TRBD1 on 6 matching bases. There are 13 residues in the CDR3. V lost 4 bases, J lost 5 bases, and 11 bases lay in between. CDR1 MNHNS and CDR2 SASEGT come from the germline V gene.

The CDR3 sequence is CASSQALAGVTYNEQFF. CDR3 DNA: TGTGCCAGCTCACAAGCCCTAGCGGGAGTTACCTACAATGAGCAGTTCTTC. The rearrangement links TRBV18 to TRBJ2-1; 10 bases align to TRBD2. The CDR3 runs 17 residues. CDR1 and CDR2 (germline): KGHSH, LQKENI. V trimming: 4 bases; J trimming: 2 bases; junction bases outside the gene matches: 8.

This clonotype was observed many times. J is TRBJ1-1 and V is TRBV7-8, with 7 bases fitting TRBD1. The CDR3 sequence is 15 residues long. The germline V gene has CDR1 SGHVS and CDR2 FQNEAQ. V trimming: 2 bases; J trimming: 3 bases; junction bases outside the gene matches: 6. The CDR3 nucleotides are TGTGCCAGCAGCTTACAGACAGGGTTGGACACTGAAGCTTTCTTT. It specifies CASSLQTGLDTEAFF.

Only a few counts were recorded for this clonotype. The chain employs TRBV4-2 and TRBJ2-7; the match to TRBD2 covers 7 bases. There are 13 residues in the CDR3. CDR1 and CDR2 (germline): LGHNA, YNFKEQ. Trimming took 5 bases from V and 5 from J; bases not matched to a gene: 6. The DNA for the CDR3 is TGTGCCAGCAGCGAGGGACTAACCAACGAGCAGTACTTC. It translates to CASSEGLTNEQYF.

The rearrangement links TRBV12-3 or TRBV12-4 to TRBJ2-7, with 11 bases lining up with TRBD2. Trimming cost V 7 bases and J 9 bases; bases outside gene matches: 17. This CDR3 region has 16 residues. CDR3 region: CASNRGLAGGPTGQYF. CDR3 sequence (DNA): TGTGCCAGCAACCGGGGTCTAGCGGGGGGTCCTACGGGGCAGTACTTC.

This clonotype was observed many times. The chain carries TRBV12-3 or TRBV12-4 and TRBJ2-2; 7 bases align to TRBD2. Unmatched junction bases numbered 18, after V lost 2 bases and J lost 0 bases. The CDR3 consists of 21 residues. CDR3 amino acids: CASSLREERYGSRANTGELFF. The CDR3 bases are TGTGCCAGCAGTTTACGGGAGGAGAGGTACGGCAGTCGGGCGAACACCGGGGAGCTGTTTTTT.

V usage is TRBV5-1 and J usage is TRBJ1-2, with D unresolved. The CDR3 is 14 amino acids. V lost 1 base and J 8 bases, leaving 15 bases between the germline ends. Germline values: CDR1 SGHRS, CDR2 YFSETQ. CDR3 in DNA: TGCGCCAGCAGCTTGATTTTCGAGGTCGAGGGCTACACCTTC. Encoded protein: CASSLIFEVEGYTF.

The rearrangement links TRBV6-2 or TRBV6-3 to TRBJ2-1; possibly TRBD2 for D (6 bases). Germline CDR1 and CDR2: MNHEY and SVGEGT. The CDR3 is 14 residues long. V dropped 0 bases and J dropped 8 bases, with 11 bases sitting between them. CDR3 DNA sequence: TGTGCCAGCAGTTACTCGATCGGGGGAGATGAGCAGTTCTTC. It is translated as CASSYSIGGDEQFF.

A single count supports this clonotype. Just one base apart from a much larger clone, this may be a read error. The genes are TRBV3-1 and TRBJ1-5, with D unclear. The CDR3 consists of 15 residues. Looked up from germline, CDR1 is LGHDT and CDR2 is YNNKEL (reference sequence). The DNA for the CDR3 is TGTGCCAGCAGCGTCTCGGGCGGAATAAATCAGCCCCAGCGTTTT. This encodes CASSVSGGINQPQRF.

In its sample, this clonotype was seen a few times. This chain joins TRBV24-1 and TRBJ2-5; 7 nucleotides match TRBD2. The CDR3 extends over 15 amino acids. Germline lookup yields CDR1 KGHDR and CDR2 SFDVKD. V shed 1 base, J shed 5 bases, and the junction held 6 bases outside the gene matches. CDR3: CATSDFGGGEETQYF. The CDR3 DNA is TGTGCCACCAGTGATTTTGGCGGGGGTGAGGAGACCCAGTACTTC.

This clonotype was counted only a few times. The rearrangement uses TRBV6-5 and TRBJ2-2; D might be TRBD2 (7 bases). V lost 2 bases, J lost 0 bases, and 10 bases lay in between. Germline lookup yields CDR1 MNHEY and CDR2 SVGAGI. The CDR3 is 16 amino acids. CDR3 amino acids: CASSYRGAANTGELFF. CDR3 nucleotide sequence: TGTGCCAGCAGTTACCGGGGGGCGGCGAACACCGGGGAGCTGTTTTTT.

The chain employs TRBV29-1 and TRBJ2-1, with D hard to call. This CDR3 has 11 residues. Trimming took 3 bases from V and 3 from J, leaving 3 bases between them. The V gene's germline CDR1 is SQVTM and CDR2 ANQGSEA. The CDR3 spells CSVEGYNEQFF. In DNA form, the CDR3 reads TGCAGCGTTGAGGGCTACAATGAGCAGTTCTTC.

In the case of this clonotype: A much larger clone lies one base from this, so it may be a read error. The J gene is TRBJ1-6, the V gene TRBV27; D unclear. This CDR3 has 15 amino acids. The V end lost 7 bases, the J end lost 3 bases, and 13 bases lay between the germline ends. Germline lookup yields CDR1 MNHEY and CDR2 SMNVEV (reference sequence). Here the CDR3 DNA reads TGTGCCAGCACCTGTACACAGAGCTATAATTCACCCCTCCACTTT. Translated: CASTCTQSYNSPLHF.

This clonotype was counted ten times or more. The chain has TRBV20-1 and TRBJ1-1; D is perhaps TRBD1 (5 bases). The CDR3 is made up of 12 amino acids. Trimming pared 2 bases from V and 7 bases from J, leaving 11 bases between. In germline, CDR1 is DFQATT, CDR2 SNEGSKA (reference sequence). The CDR3 is CSARPTGVEAFF. CDR3 bases: TGCAGTGCTAGACCTACGGGGGTTGAAGCTTTCTTT.

The chain is built from TRBV25-1 and TRBJ2-2; D is unresolved. V was shortened by 3 bases and J by 1 base, with 12 bases between the two germline ends. CDR1 and CDR2 (germline): MGHDK, SYGVNS. The CDR3 runs to 16 residues. Written as DNA, the CDR3 is TGTGCCAGCAGTGACTCAGTAGTACGGAACACCGGGGAGCTGTTTTTT. Translating gives CASSDSVVRNTGELFF.

Ten or more counts support this clonotype. The chain joins TRBV28 to TRBJ2-1; 10 bases are a match to TRBD2. This CDR3 is built from 13 residues. CDR1 MDHEN and CDR2 SYDVKM come from the germline V gene. With 5 bases clipped from V and 11 bases from J, the junction kept 6 bases outside the gene matches. The CDR3 DNA follows: TGTGCCAGCAGTAGGAGTAGCGGGGGGCAGCAGTTCTTC. Protein: CASSRSSGGQQFF.

This clonotype was seen only once. The rearrangement joins TRBV10-3 to TRBJ2-2; the match to TRBD2 covers 7 bases. V lost 10 bases and J lost 1; bases outside the gene matches: 6. Germline CDR1 ENHRY, CDR2 SYGVKD. The CDR3 has 14 residues. Written as DNA, the CDR3 is TGTGCCACCGCTGGGGGGGGGAACACCGGGGAGCTGTTTTTT. Translation: CATAGGGNTGELFF.

The gene calls are TRBV18 and TRBJ2-7; no clear D. With the DNA end fitting TRBJ2-1 better, the J assignment may be wrong. The CDR3 covers 12 residues. Germline CDR1 reads KGHSH; CDR2 reads LQKENI. CDR3 region: CASSPSSYEQFF. The CDR3 nucleotides are TGTGCCAGCTCACCGAGCTCCTACGAGCAGTTCTTC.

The genes are TRBV24-1 and TRBJ2-1, with 7 bases fitting TRBD1. Per germline, CDR1 KGHDR and CDR2 SFDVKD. Germline trimming cut 0 bases from V and 5 bases from J; bases unmatched to any gene: 9. The CDR3 loop spans 17 amino acids. This CDR3 is CATSDLVTGSLNNEQFF. CDR3 bases: TGTGCCACCAGTGATTTGGTGACAGGGTCGTTGAACAATGAGCAGTTCTTC.

This clonotype was picked up many times. The genes are TRBV15 and TRBJ1-5; 8 positions match TRBD1. The CDR3 runs to 12 residues. V gave up 9 bases and J gave up 4 bases; unmatched junction bases: 2. Germline V CDR1 and CDR2: LNHNV, YYDKDF (reference sequence). Here the CDR3 DNA reads TGTGCCACGGGGACAGGAAATCAGCCCCAGCATTTT. It is translated as CATGTGNQPQHF.

This clonotype was seen repeatedly, ten times or more. The chain is built from TRBV20-1 and TRBJ2-7, with D unclear. Germline values: CDR1 DFQATT, CDR2 SNEGSKA (reference sequence). CDR3 size: 14 residues. V was cut by 5 bases and J by 0 bases, with 14 bases left in between. The CDR3 DNA reads TGCAGTGCTCCTCCTTTCCGGAGCTCCTACGAGCAGTACTTC. Encoded protein: CSAPPFRSSYEQYF.